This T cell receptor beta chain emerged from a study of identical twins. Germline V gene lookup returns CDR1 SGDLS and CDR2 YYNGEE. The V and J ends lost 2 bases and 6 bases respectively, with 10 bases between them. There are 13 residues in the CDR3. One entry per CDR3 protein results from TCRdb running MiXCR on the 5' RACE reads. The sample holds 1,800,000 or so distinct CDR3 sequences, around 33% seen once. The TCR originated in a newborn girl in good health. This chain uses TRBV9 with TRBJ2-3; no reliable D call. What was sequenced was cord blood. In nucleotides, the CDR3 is TGTGCCAGCAGCGTCCCCCCGGGTGATACGCAGTATTTT. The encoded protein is CASSVPPGDTQYF.